The clone carrying this T cell receptor beta chain has more than one count but fewer than ten. The V end was cut by 5 bases, the J end by 0 bases, with 22 bases between. The germline gives CDR1 SGHVS, CDR2 FQNEAQ. CDR3 length equals 18 residues. Primers used in a second PCR of roughly 6 to 11 cycles were a sample-barcoded 5' primer and a J-beta primer mix. Each cDNA molecule was tagged by a template-switch adaptor that had 12 random nucleotides. From the 5' RACE reads, TCRdb called clonotypes with MiXCR, one entry per CDR3 protein. The table records approximately 850,000 distinct CDR3 sequences, under 45% of them present only once. This specimen belongs to a study of blood T cells in healthy people across ages.

The TCR originated in a man in his 60s in good health. Sequences were obtained from blood. The chain joins TRBV7-8 to TRBJ1-1; no definite D call. CDR3 nucleotide sequence: TGTGCCAGCAGCCCAAAACGTCGAGACAACCTCATGAACACTGAAGCTTTCTTT. As protein: CASSPKRRDNLMNTEAFF.